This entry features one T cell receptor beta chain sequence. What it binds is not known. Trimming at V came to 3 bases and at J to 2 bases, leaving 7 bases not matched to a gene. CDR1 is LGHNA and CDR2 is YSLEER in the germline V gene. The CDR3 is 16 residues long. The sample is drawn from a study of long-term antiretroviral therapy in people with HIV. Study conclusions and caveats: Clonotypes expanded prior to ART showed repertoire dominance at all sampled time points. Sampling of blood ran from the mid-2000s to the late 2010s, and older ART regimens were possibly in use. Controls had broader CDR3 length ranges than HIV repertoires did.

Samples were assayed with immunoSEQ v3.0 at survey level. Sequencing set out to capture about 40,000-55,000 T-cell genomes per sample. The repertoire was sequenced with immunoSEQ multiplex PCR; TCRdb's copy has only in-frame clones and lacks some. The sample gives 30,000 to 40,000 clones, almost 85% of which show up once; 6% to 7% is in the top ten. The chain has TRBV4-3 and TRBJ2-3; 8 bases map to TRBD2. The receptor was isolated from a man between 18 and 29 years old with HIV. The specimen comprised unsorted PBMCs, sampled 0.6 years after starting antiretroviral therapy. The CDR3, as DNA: TGCGCCAGCAGCCACCCCACTAGCGGAACCACAGATACGCAGTATTTT. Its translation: CASSHPTSGTTDTQYF.